This note documents a single T cell receptor beta chain sequence. Its antigen is unknown. V shed 2 bases and J shed 2 bases, with 11 bases lying between them. CDR3 length equals 14 residues. CDR1 and CDR2 from the germline V gene are SGDLS and YYNGEE. TCRdb independently ran MiXCR on the 5' RACE reads; one entry per CDR3 protein. The profile shows about 470,000 distinct CDR3 sequences, around a quarter of them singletons. The data were obtained in a study of T-cell memory formation after mild COVID-19. Study-wide findings and caveats: Pre-infection memory harbored some responding clones, suggesting cross-reactive memory joined.

Material: PBMCs or a T cell subset sorted from them (not recorded which). The chain combines TRBV9 with TRBJ2-7; D possibly corresponds to TRBD1 (6 bases). This receptor was obtained from an adult woman who had mild COVID-19 (a few samples of this study predate the infection). Cell type and time point are not known. This chain's CDR3 is CASSVGDKAYEQYF. Written as DNA, the CDR3 is TGTGCCAGCAGCGTCGGGGACAAAGCCTACGAGCAGTACTTC.